What follows are 21 T cell receptor beta chains derived from one specimen sequenced in a study of response to subunit inactivated influenza vaccine. From the RT-PCR reads, TCRdb called clonotypes with MiXCR, one entry per CDR3 protein. The sample contains hundreds of thousands of distinct CDR3 sequences, 15% to 18% of which appear only once. Material: PBMCs from blood, obtained approximately 12 days after vaccination. The source of these receptors is a man aged 50-60 years who received an inactivated influenza vaccine.

The chain couples TRBV20-1 to TRBJ2-2; TRBD2 aligns across 15 bases. V shed 3 bases and J 5 bases; nucleotides not matched to a gene: 7. Per the germline V gene, CDR1 is DFQATT and CDR2 is SNEGSKA (reference sequence). The CDR3 loop spans 17 amino acids. CDR3 bases: TGCAGTGCTAGCGGGACTAGCGGGAGGATCGCTACCGGGGAGCTGTTTTTT. Its translation: CSASGTSGRIATGELFF.

This sequence joins TRBV6-2 or TRBV6-3 and TRBJ2-1, with 15 bases matching TRBD2. The CDR3 loop spans 17 amino acids. Unmatched junction bases numbered 12, after V lost 5 bases and J lost 10 bases. Germline V gene sequence: CDR1 MNHEY, CDR2 SVGEGT. The CDR3 bases are TGTGCCAGCAGTGCTTGGACTAGCGGGGGGGCCATCGGGGAGCAGTTCTTC. This translates into CASSAWTSGGAIGEQFF.

To note about this clonotype: The final CDR3 position lacks the conserved phenylalanine or tryptophan, pointing to a likely read error. The V and J genes are TRBV29-1 and TRBJ2-1; weak D call: TRBD2 (6 bases). V was trimmed by 4 bases and J by 1 base, leaving 11 bases between them. The germline gives CDR1 SQVTM, CDR2 ANQGSEA. The CDR3 consists of 14 residues. The CDR3 DNA sequence: TGCAGCGTTGGTGGGAGGCTTTCCTACAATGAGCAGTTCTCC. Residues: CSVGGRLSYNEQFS.

This clonotype was recorded a few times. DNA for the CDR3: TGCAGTGCTACGACACGGAACACCGGGGAGCTGTTTTTT. Translating it yields CSATTRNTGELFF. The chain links TRBV20-1 to TRBJ2-2; unclear D gene. This CDR3 is built from 13 residues. Between the trimmed V and J ends, which lost 4 bases and 1 base, there was a span of 7 bases. Germline assignment: CDR1 DFQATT and CDR2 SNEGSKA (reference sequence).

The table lists this clonotype with many counts. The chain carries TRBV20-1 and TRBJ2-5; TRBD1 or TRBD2 may be the D gene (6 bases each). In germline, CDR1 is DFQATT, CDR2 SNEGSKA (reference sequence). The CDR3 totals 14 residues. The ends were cut back, 6 bases at V and 5 bases at J, with 19 bases in the middle. The chain's CDR3 is CSARIRGAFETQYF. As DNA, the CDR3 is TGCAGTGCGAGAATTAGGGGGGCCTTTGAGACCCAGTACTTC.

A few counts support this clonotype. At one end, the junction sequence differs from germline, possibly due to a read error. V gene TRBV5-1 combines with J gene TRBJ1-2; D not certain. The CDR3 runs to 16 residues. In germline, CDR1 is SGHRS, CDR2 YFSETQ. CDR3: CASSGGINRAIYSYTF. CDR3 DNA sequence: TGCGCCAGTAGTGGCGGAATCAACAGAGCTATCTATAGCTACACCTTC.

The rearrangement uses TRBV20-1 and TRBJ2-4; 16 bases match TRBD2. Germline values: CDR1 DFQATT, CDR2 SNEGSKA (reference sequence). Unmatched junction bases numbered 14, after V lost 4 bases and J lost 8 bases. This CDR3 is built from 18 residues. The CDR3 spells CSAIAGLAGGSQWDIQYF. CDR3 sequence (DNA): TGCAGTGCTATCGCGGGACTAGCGGGAGGGTCACAATGGGACATTCAGTACTTC.

This clonotype showed up just a few times. The V gene is TRBV29-1, the J gene TRBJ2-7; D is possibly TRBD1 (5 bases). V lost 6 bases and J 5 bases, leaving 11 bases between the germline ends. This CDR3 is 11 amino acids long. The V gene's germline CDR1 is SQVTM and CDR2 ANQGSEA. Written as DNA, the CDR3 is TGCAGCGTCAGGGTTGTGGACGAGCAGTACTTC. This gives the protein CSVRVVDEQYF.

The chain is built from TRBV5-1 and TRBJ2-2; tentatively, D is TRBD1 or TRBD2 (5 bases each). Trimming took 0 bases from V and 0 from J, leaving 9 bases between them. The CDR3 consists of 16 residues. CDR1 and CDR2 (germline): SGHRS, YFSETQ. The chain's CDR3 is CASSLDGTTNTGELFF. In nucleotides, the CDR3 is TGCGCCAGCAGCTTGGACGGGACCACGAACACCGGGGAGCTGTTTTTT.

This clonotype was detected a few times. The chain carries TRBV7-9 and TRBJ1-1, with TRBD1 matching 7 bases. Germline assignment: CDR1 SEHNR and CDR2 FQNEAQ (reference sequence). V lost 5 bases to trimming and J lost 8 bases; unmatched junction nucleotides: 5. CDR3 length: 12 amino acids. The CDR3 spells CASSPQQGEAFF. In DNA, the CDR3 is TGTGCCAGCAGCCCCCAACAGGGGGAAGCTTTCTTT. Combining the CDR3 with reference TRBV7-9 and TRBJ1-1 gives the whole variable domain DTGVSQNPRHKITKRGQNVTFRCDPISEHNRLYWYRQTLGQGPEFLTYFQNEAQLEKSRLLSDRFSAERPKGSFSTLEIQRTEQGDSAMYLCASSPQQGEAFFGQGTRLTVV.

This clonotype has more than one count but fewer than ten. J is TRBJ2-2 and V is TRBV10-3; no definite D call. V was cut by 4 bases and J by 2 bases, with 8 bases left in between. The CDR3 consists of 14 residues. Per the germline V gene, CDR1 is ENHRY and CDR2 is SYGVKD. This chain's CDR3 is CAISADLNTGELFF. CDR3 nucleotide sequence: TGTGCCATCAGTGCCGACCTAAACACCGGGGAGCTGTTTTTT.

The rearrangement joins TRBV6-5 to TRBJ2-2; D possibly corresponds to TRBD1 (5 bases). Between the trimmed V and J ends, which lost 4 bases and 0 bases, there was a span of 12 bases. CDR1 is MNHEY, CDR2 SVGAGI, per germline. CDR3 size: 16 residues. This chain's CDR3 is CASSSRVGSNTGELFF. The CDR3 DNA is TGTGCCAGCAGTTCCAGGGTAGGCTCGAACACCGGGGAGCTGTTTTTT.

Many counts were recorded for this clonotype. V usage is TRBV5-5 and J usage is TRBJ2-3; possibly TRBD2 for D (6 bases). The CDR3 has 13 amino acids. Trimming removed 5 bases at V and 2 bases at J, with 9 bases between. Germline CDR1 reads SGHKS; CDR2 reads YYEKEE (reference sequence). Here the CDR3 DNA reads TGTGCCAGCAGTCGGGACTTCACAGATACGCAGTATTTT. It is translated as CASSRDFTDTQYF.

The chain uses TRBV20-1 and TRBJ2-1; 15 bases map to TRBD2. From germline, CDR1 is DFQATT and CDR2 SNEGSKA (reference sequence). The CDR3 is 16 amino acids. With V trimmed by 1 base and J by 7 bases, 5 bases remained unmatched. The CDR3 DNA reads TGCAGTGCTAGAGTAGGGACTAGCGGGGGGACGAATGAGCAGTTCTTC. Translation gives CSARVGTSGGTNEQFF.

The chain joins TRBV28 to TRBJ2-2; the D call may be TRBD1 or TRBD2 (6 bases each). CDR3 length equals 16 residues. V lost 6 bases and J 0 bases, leaving 14 bases between the germline ends. Germline CDR1 and CDR2: MDHEN and SYDVKM. In nucleotides, the CDR3 is TGTGCCAGCAGCCAAACCGGGGGCGCGAACACCGGGGAGCTGTTTTTT. Protein product: CASSQTGGANTGELFF.

CDR3 in DNA: TGCGCCAGCGCGAAGGGACCCTCCTACGAGCAGTACTTC. Protein product: CASAKGPSYEQYF. V and J are TRBV4-3 and TRBJ2-7; D may match TRBD1 or TRBD2 (5 bases each). Trimming left V 8 bases short and J 0 bases short, with 11 bases between. CDR3 size: 13 residues. CDR1 LGHNA and CDR2 YSLEER come from the germline V gene.

J is TRBJ1-3 and V is TRBV12-3 or TRBV12-4; perhaps TRBD1 as D (5 bases). The CDR3 covers 14 residues. V was pared by 8 bases and J by 2 bases, with 13 bases between. CDR3 region: CASGARVPGNTIYF. The CDR3 DNA reads TGTGCCAGCGGGGCCCGAGTTCCTGGAAACACCATATATTTT.

V gene TRBV12-3 or TRBV12-4 combines with J gene TRBJ2-5; TRBD2 agrees at 7 bases. The CDR3 is 14 amino acids. V lost 3 bases and J lost 5; bases outside the gene matches: 6. In nucleotides, the CDR3 is TGTGCCAGCAGTTTGGGACTACCCCAGGAGACCCAGTACTTC. Encoded protein: CASSLGLPQETQYF.

The V and J genes are TRBV6-1 and TRBJ1-2; D possibly corresponds to TRBD1 (5 bases). There are 16 residues in the CDR3. Trimming shortened V by 6 bases and J by 2 bases, and 19 bases separated the two germline ends. CDR1 is MNHNS, CDR2 SASEGT, per germline. CDR3 protein: CASRKGDGAGNYGYTF. CDR3 in DNA: TGTGCCAGCAGAAAAGGGGACGGAGCTGGGAACTATGGCTACACCTTC.

The V gene is TRBV7-2, the J gene TRBJ2-1; a weak D match, TRBD2 (5 bases). This CDR3 has 15 residues. The V and J ends lost 1 base and 6 bases respectively, with 13 bases between them. Germline V gene data show CDR1 as SGHTA and CDR2 as FQGNSA. CDR3 DNA: TGTGCCAGCAGCTTAGTCAGGAGCGGAGGCAATGAGCAGTTCTTC. This encodes CASSLVRSGGNEQFF.

This chain uses TRBV13 with TRBJ1-6, with D hard to call. The CDR3 runs to 13 residues. V gave up 5 bases and J gave up 6 bases, with 8 bases separating them. Germline lookup yields CDR1 PRHDT and CDR2 FYEKMQ (reference sequence). CDR3 sequence (DNA): TGTGCCAGCAGCGGTTACGGTAATTCACCCCTCCACTTT. It is translated as CASSGYGNSPLHF.